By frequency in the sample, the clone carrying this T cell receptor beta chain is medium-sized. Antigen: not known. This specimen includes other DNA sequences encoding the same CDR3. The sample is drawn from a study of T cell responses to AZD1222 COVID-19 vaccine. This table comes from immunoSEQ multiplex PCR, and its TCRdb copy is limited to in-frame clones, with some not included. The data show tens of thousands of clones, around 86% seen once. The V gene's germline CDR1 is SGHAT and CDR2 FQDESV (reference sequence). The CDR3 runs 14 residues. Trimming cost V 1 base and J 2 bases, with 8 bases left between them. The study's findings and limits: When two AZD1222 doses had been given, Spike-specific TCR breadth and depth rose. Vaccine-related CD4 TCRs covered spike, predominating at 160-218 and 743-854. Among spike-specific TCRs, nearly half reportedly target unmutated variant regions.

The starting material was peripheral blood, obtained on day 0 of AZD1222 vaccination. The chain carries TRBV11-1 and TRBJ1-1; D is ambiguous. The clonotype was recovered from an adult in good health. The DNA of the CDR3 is TGTGCCAGCAGCTTAGGAGGGTCCAACACTGAAGCTTTCTTT. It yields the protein CASSLGGSNTEAFF.